The clone carrying this TCR beta chain came up many times. Its specificity is unknown. The sample originates from a study of Graves' ophthalmopathy and Graves' hyperthyroidism. Notes on the study in general: Ophthalmopathy progression prediction by the model yielded a sensitivity of about 69% and a specificity of 72.22%.

The sequenced template was RNA, covering the TCR beta CDR3 region. Scientists carried out first-round RT-PCR using HTBI primers and then a second-round multiplex PCR. A single record per CDR3 protein comes from TCRdb applying MiXCR to the multiplex PCR reads. The data show 350,000 to 400,000 distinct CDR3 sequences, roughly 15% seen once. The germline V gene has CDR1 SNHLY and CDR2 FYNNEI. V was shortened by 7 bases and J by 5 bases, with 11 bases between the two germline ends. CDR3 length: 12 amino acids. Excluded were patients with other autoimmune diseases, uncontrolled infections, pregnancy or lactation. It was from more than 9 ml of fresh peripheral blood that the PBMCs came.

The rearrangement links TRBV2 to TRBJ2-5; a weak D match, TRBD2 (6 bases). The sequenced sample was peripheral blood. The receptor's source is a woman younger than 35 with stable Graves' hyperthyroidism. The CDR3 is CASTRDSETQYF. The CDR3 DNA reads TGTGCCAGCACTCGGGACTCGGAGACCCAGTACTTC.